This section outlines one T cell receptor (beta chain) sequence together with its context. The sample holds a few counts of this clone. Its antigen specificity is not known. Base qualities are not recorded, but no much larger clone differs from it by a single base. The data originate from a study of chemoradiotherapy in HPV16-positive cancers (dated 2022 in TCRdb). In the study overall: Functional T-cell assays on cells from two HPV16-positive patients defined candidate HPV-specific T-cell clones and common TCR motifs. TCR repertoires from 86 patients with HPV-related cancers were then used to track the candidate HPV-specific TCRs and motifs. The study asked whether T-cell immunity against the HPV oncoproteins E6 and E7 changes during chemoradiotherapy and whether it affects survival. What the authors observed across the whole study: Expansion of candidate HPV-specific clones and E7-related TCR motifs was observed in the tumor microenvironment during treatment, whereas no such expansion was observed for non-HPV-specific T cells. The survival association was reported for HPV16-positive patients, and the functional definition of HPV-specific T cells was derived from only a couple of HPV16-positive patients. In HPV16-positive patients, expansion of HPV-responsive T cells during chemoradiotherapy was associated with improved recurrence-free survival.

The CDR3 starts with the cysteine, ends with the phenylalanine, and has 15 residues. Only the CDR3 DNA stays, 45 bases, in frame from base 1. Per the germline V gene, SGDLS is the CDR1 and YYNGEE is the CDR2. Repertoires were sampled repeatedly over the course of chemoradiotherapy, so clonal expansion could be followed in the tumor microenvironment. Libraries were built with the immunoSEQ multiplex PCR assay. The clones in this table, taken by TCRdb from immuneACCESS, are in-frame only. Not every clone is retained; where verified, under half of the shortfall comes from an unresolved V gene, and the cause of the rest is unknown. Here the sample has about 510 clones; about nine tenths occur a single time. Around 6% of the sample is held by the ten biggest clonotypes.

Sequences were derived from tumor tissue, sampled from a patient who underwent chemoradiotherapy. The TCR was taken from a human donor with HPV-associated anogenital cancer. The chain joins TRBV9 to TRBJ2-5; 7 of the junction bases match TRBD2. The J call is in doubt because the DNA end fits TRBJ2-7 better. The CDR3 loop reads CASSPSGARIHEQYF. The nucleotides read TGTGCCAGCAGCCCCAGCGGGGCGCGGATCCACGAGCAGTACTTC.